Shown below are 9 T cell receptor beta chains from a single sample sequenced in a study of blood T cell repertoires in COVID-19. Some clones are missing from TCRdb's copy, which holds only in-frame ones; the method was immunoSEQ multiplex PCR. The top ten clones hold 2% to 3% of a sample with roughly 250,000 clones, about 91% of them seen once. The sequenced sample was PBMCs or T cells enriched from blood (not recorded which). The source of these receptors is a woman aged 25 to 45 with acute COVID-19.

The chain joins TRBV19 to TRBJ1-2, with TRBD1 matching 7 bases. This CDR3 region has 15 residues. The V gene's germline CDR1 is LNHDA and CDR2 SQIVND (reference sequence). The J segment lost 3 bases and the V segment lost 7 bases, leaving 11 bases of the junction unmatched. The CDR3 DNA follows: TGTGCCAGTATGGCAATAGGGGGCGCTGACTATGGCTACACCTTC. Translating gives CASMAIGGADYGYTF.

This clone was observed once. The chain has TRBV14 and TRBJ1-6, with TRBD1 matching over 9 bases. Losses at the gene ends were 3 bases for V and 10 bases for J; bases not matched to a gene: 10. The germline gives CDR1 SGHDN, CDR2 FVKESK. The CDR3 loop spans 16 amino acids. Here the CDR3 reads CASSQITGGAGSPLHF. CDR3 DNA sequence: TGTGCCAGCAGCCAGATAACAGGGGGCGCGGGATCACCCCTCCACTTT.

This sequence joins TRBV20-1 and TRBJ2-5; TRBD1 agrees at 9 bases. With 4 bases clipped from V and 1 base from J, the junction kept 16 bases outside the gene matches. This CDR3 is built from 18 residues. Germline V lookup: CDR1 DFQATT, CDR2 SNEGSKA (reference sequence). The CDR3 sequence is CSATEKEQGALGQETQYF. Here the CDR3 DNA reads TGCAGTGCTACTGAGAAAGAACAGGGGGCGCTTGGCCAAGAGACCCAGTACTTC.

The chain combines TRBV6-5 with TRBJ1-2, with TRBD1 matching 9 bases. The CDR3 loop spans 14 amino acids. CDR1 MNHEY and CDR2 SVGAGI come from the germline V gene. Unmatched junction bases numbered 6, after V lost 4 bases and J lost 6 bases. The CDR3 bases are TGTGCCAGCAGTTCCGGGACAGGGTTGGATGGCTACACCTTC. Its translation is CASSSGTGLDGYTF.

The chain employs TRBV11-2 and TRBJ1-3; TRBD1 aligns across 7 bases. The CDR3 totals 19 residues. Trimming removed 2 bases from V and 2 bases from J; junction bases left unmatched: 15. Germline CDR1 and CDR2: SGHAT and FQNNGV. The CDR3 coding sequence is TGTGCCAGCAGCTTATCTTTTTCCCTGATCGACAGGGCTGGAAACACCATATATTTT. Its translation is CASSLSFSLIDRAGNTIYF.

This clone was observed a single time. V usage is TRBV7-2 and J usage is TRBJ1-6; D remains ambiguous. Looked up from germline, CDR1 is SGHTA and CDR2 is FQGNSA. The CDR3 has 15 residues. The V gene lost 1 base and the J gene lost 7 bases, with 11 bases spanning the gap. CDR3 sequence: CASSLVVFVNSPLHF. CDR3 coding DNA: TGTGCCAGCAGCTTAGTTGTCTTTGTCAATTCACCCCTCCACTTT.

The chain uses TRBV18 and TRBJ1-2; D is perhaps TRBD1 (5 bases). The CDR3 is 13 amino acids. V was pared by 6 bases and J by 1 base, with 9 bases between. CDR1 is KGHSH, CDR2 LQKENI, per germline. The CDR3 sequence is CASSRTRNYGYTF. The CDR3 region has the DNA TGTGCCAGCTCCCGGACACGTAACTATGGCTACACCTTC.

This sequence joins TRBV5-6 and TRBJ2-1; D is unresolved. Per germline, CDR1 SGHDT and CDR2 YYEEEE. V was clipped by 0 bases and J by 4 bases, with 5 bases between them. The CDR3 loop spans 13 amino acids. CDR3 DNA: TGTGCCAGCAGCTTGGGAGGATACAATGAGCAGTTCTTC. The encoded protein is CASSLGGYNEQFF.

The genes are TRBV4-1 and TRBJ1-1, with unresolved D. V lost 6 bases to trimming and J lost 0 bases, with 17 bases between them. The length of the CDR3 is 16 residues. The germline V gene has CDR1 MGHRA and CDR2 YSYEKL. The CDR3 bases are TGCGCCAGCAGTCACCCAGCGAGACGAGTGAACACTGAAGCTTTCTTT. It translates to CASSHPARRVNTEAFF.